Listed below are T cell receptor beta chains from one sample, sequenced in a study of T cell responses to AZD1222 COVID-19 vaccine. Assay used: immunoSEQ multiplex PCR; TCRdb lists only in-frame clones, some missing. In the table there are over 100,000 clones, roughly nine tenths of which are singletons. Specimen: peripheral blood, collected on day 0 of AZD1222 vaccination. These receptors were collected from an adult in good health. The CDR3 runs from the conserved cysteine through the conserved F or W. The D gene is left open where the match is weak. Clone size appears in some rows only: once, few, many, or a class for an expanded clone.

cdr3_nt: TGTGCCAGTATCACCCAGGCTAATGTTGCCACCTTC
cdr3_aa: CASITQANVATF
clone_size: NA
j_call: TRBJ1-2
v_call: TRBV19
d_call: NA

cdr3_nt: TGTGCCAGCAGCTCAGTGACTTATGGCTACACCTTC
cdr3_aa: CASSSVTYGYTF
clone_size: NA
j_call: TRBJ1-2
v_call: TRBV7-9
d_call: NA

cdr3_nt: TGTGCCAGCATGCAAAACTACGAGCAGTACTTC
cdr3_aa: CASMQNYEQYF
clone_size: NA
j_call: TRBJ2-7
v_call: TRBV6-1
d_call: NA

cdr3_nt: TGCAGTGCTAGAGAGTACGACAGCATGTTTTTT
cdr3_aa: CSAREYDSMFF
clone_size: NA
j_call: TRBJ1-4
v_call: TRBV20-1
d_call: NA

cdr3_nt: TGTGCCAGCAGCTCCCGACCGAGCAGGGAGTCTCAGCCCCAGCATTTT
cdr3_aa: CASSSRPSRESQPQHF
clone_size: once
j_call: TRBJ1-5
v_call: TRBV7-2
d_call: NA

cdr3_nt: TGCGCCGACCGGGAGTGGCAGGGAGGTTATAATTCACCCCTCCACTTT
cdr3_aa: CADREWQGGYNSPLHF
clone_size: NA
j_call: TRBJ1-6
v_call: TRBV5-1
d_call: NA

cdr3_nt: TGTGCCAGCAGCCCCGGGTTTGGCTACACCTTC
cdr3_aa: CASSPGFGYTF
clone_size: NA
j_call: TRBJ1-2
v_call: TRBV6-5
d_call: NA

cdr3_nt: TGTGCCAGCAGATTGACAGCTGCAACTAATGAAAAACTGTTTTTT
cdr3_aa: CASRLTAATNEKLFF
clone_size: NA
j_call: TRBJ1-4
v_call: TRBV6-5
d_call: NA

cdr3_nt: TGTGCCAGCAGTCCCGGGACAGGGAGATTTGCGAACACTGAAGCTTTCTTT
cdr3_aa: CASSPGTGRFANTEAFF
clone_size: NA
j_call: TRBJ1-1
v_call: TRBV6-6
d_call: TRBD1

cdr3_nt: TGCAGTGCTAGTGCCCCTAGTTGGGATGAGCAGTTCTTC
cdr3_aa: CSASAPSWDEQFF
clone_size: NA
j_call: TRBJ2-1
v_call: TRBV20-1
d_call: NA

cdr3_nt: TGTGCCAGCAGTTCTCGTGGGACCGTGAATTCACCCCTCCACTTT
cdr3_aa: CASSSRGTVNSPLHF
clone_size: NA
j_call: TRBJ1-6
v_call: TRBV6-2/TRBV6-3
d_call: NA

cdr3_nt: TGTGCCAGCAGCTTGTTTGGGGGCTCCAGCTCTGGAAACACCATATATTTT
cdr3_aa: CASSLFGGSSSGNTIYF
clone_size: NA
j_call: TRBJ1-3
v_call: TRBV5-6
d_call: NA

cdr3_nt: TGTGCCAGCAGCCTAGAGGGCCCTAGCACAGATACGCAGTATTTT
cdr3_aa: CASSLEGPSTDTQYF
clone_size: NA
j_call: TRBJ2-3
v_call: TRBV21-1
d_call: NA

cdr3_nt: TGTGCCAGCAGCCAAGATGCAGGCGATAGCTCCTACAATGAGCAGTTCTTC
cdr3_aa: CASSQDAGDSSYNEQFF
clone_size: NA
j_call: TRBJ2-1
v_call: TRBV14
d_call: NA

cdr3_nt: TGTGCTAGCAGCTTGGGACAGGGGGTTTCCTACGAGCAGTACTTC
cdr3_aa: CASSLGQGVSYEQYF
clone_size: NA
j_call: TRBJ2-7
v_call: TRBV7-7
d_call: TRBD1

cdr3_nt: TGTGCCAGCACCATAGGAGAAGGGCGCGGCGAGCAGTACTTC
cdr3_aa: CASTIGEGRGEQYF
clone_size: NA
j_call: TRBJ2-7
v_call: TRBV3-1/TRBV3-2
d_call: NA

cdr3_nt: TGTGCCAGCAGCCCCTTAGTCACAGCGACTAATGAAAAACTGTTTTTT
cdr3_aa: CASSPLVTATNEKLFF
clone_size: few
j_call: TRBJ1-4
v_call: TRBV7-9
d_call: NA